The 11 T cell receptor beta chains reported below all come from one sample, sequenced in a study of CD8 T cells in Susac syndrome. cDNA came from about 0.46 to 1 ug RNA primed by random hexamers. TCRdb reprocessed the immunoSEQ multiplex PCR reads via MiXCR and lists one record per CDR3 protein. This sample has 200,000 or so distinct CDR3 sequences, with roughly 92% found just once. The sequencing input was CD8+ T cells from PBMCs. These receptors all come from a human donor with multiple sclerosis.

This sequence joins TRBV12-3 or TRBV12-4 and TRBJ2-1; D may correspond to TRBD1 or TRBD2 (6 bases each). The CDR3 covers 16 residues. The ends were cut back, 5 bases at V and 7 bases at J, with 21 bases in the middle. CDR3 loop: CASSRSDYARGNEQFF. Written as DNA, the CDR3 is TGTGCCAGCAGTAGGTCGGACTACGCAAGGGGGAATGAGCAGTTCTTC.

The CDR3 reads CASSLGPRVQPQHF. The CDR3 DNA sequence: TGTGCCAGCAGCTTAGGCCCCAGGGTTCAGCCCCAGCATTTT. This chain links TRBV13 with TRBJ1-5; D is perhaps TRBD1 (5 bases). CDR1 is PRHDT and CDR2 is FYEKMQ in the germline V gene (reference sequence). The CDR3 loop spans 14 amino acids. V lost 0 bases, J lost 6 bases, and 9 bases lay in between.

This chain connects TRBV7-9 to TRBJ2-5, with a possible D match to TRBD1 (5 bases). Trimming took off 2 bases at V and 1 base at J, with 11 bases between the two ends. The CDR3 runs to 15 residues. Looked up from germline, CDR1 is SEHNR and CDR2 is FQNEAQ (reference sequence). The CDR3 nucleotides read TGTGCCAGCAGCTTATCACTCAGGGCCCAAGAGACCCAGTACTTC. Translating gives CASSLSLRAQETQYF.

This clonotype was recorded once. V is TRBV4-1 and J is TRBJ1-2; TRBD1 might be the D (5 bases). The V end lost 1 base, the J end lost 5 bases, and 23 bases lay between the germline ends. This CDR3 region has 18 residues. CDR1 is MGHRA, CDR2 YSYEKL, per germline. DNA for the CDR3: TGCGCCAGCAGCCAAGTCCAGCCGAGGGGCACCTGGGGGTATGGCTACACCTTC. This sequence encodes CASSQVQPRGTWGYGYTF.

The V gene is TRBV12-3 or TRBV12-4, the J gene TRBJ1-1, with D tentatively TRBD1 (5 bases). The CDR3 is 13 amino acids. Deletions cut 7 bases from V and 8 bases from J, with 17 bases between. DNA for the CDR3: TGTGCCAGCACCCGCCGGGGCCCCCCAGAAGCTTTCTTT. Translation: CASTRRGPPEAFF.

The rearrangement uses TRBV7-8 and TRBJ2-4; TRBD2 aligns across 8 bases. The CDR3 extends over 18 amino acids. Germline values: CDR1 SGHVS, CDR2 FQNEAQ. V lost 5 bases to trimming and J lost 6 bases; unmatched junction nucleotides: 18. The DNA for the CDR3 is TGTGCCAGCAGCCACAGCGGGGGATTCGGGGGGTACCTAAACATTCAGTACTTC. Translating it yields CASSHSGGFGGYLNIQYF.

The chain joins TRBV20-1 to TRBJ2-5; no firm D call. The V end was cut by 4 bases, the J end by 2 bases, with 8 bases between. This CDR3 region has 12 residues. Germline V gene lookup returns CDR1 DFQATT and CDR2 SNEGSKA (reference sequence). The CDR3: CSATDAQETQYF. The CDR3, as DNA: TGCAGTGCTACGGACGCTCAAGAGACCCAGTACTTC.

V usage is TRBV4-2 and J usage is TRBJ2-7; 12 bases match TRBD2. The CDR3 consists of 17 residues. V trimming: 1 base; J trimming: 1 base; junction bases outside the gene matches: 5. CDR1 is LGHNA and CDR2 is YNFKEQ in the germline V gene. The CDR3 DNA sequence: TGTGCCAGCAGCCAAGCCGAGACTAGCGGGAGTTCCTACGAGCAGTACTTC. Residues: CASSQAETSGSSYEQYF.

A word on this clonotype: An end of the junction differs from the germline gene, which may be a read error. The chain employs TRBV4-1 and TRBJ2-7; a possible D gene is TRBD1 (5 bases). CDR1 and CDR2 (germline): MGHRA, YSYEKL. The CDR3 spans 16 residues. CDR3 nucleotides: TGCGCCAGCAGCCAAGTGGTGACAGTCGTATCCTGCGAGCAGTACTTC. Its translation: CASSQVVTVVSCEQYF.

The chain uses TRBV2 and TRBJ2-5; D possibly corresponds to TRBD2 (5 bases). The germline gives CDR1 SNHLY, CDR2 FYNNEI. V was shortened by 8 bases and J by 4 bases, with 17 bases between the two germline ends. The CDR3 contains 14 residues. CDR3 bases: TGTGCCAGCCCCGTACGGGATCGTAGAGAGACCCAGTACTTC. Translation: CASPVRDRRETQYF.

The chain uses TRBV30 and TRBJ1-1; D perhaps matches TRBD1 (5 bases). The CDR3 is 13 amino acids. CDR1 is GTSNPN, CDR2 SVGIG, per germline (reference sequence). The germline V and J ends were trimmed by 4 bases and 3 bases, with 12 bases remaining between them. The CDR3, as DNA: TGTGCCTGGACCAATGGAGGGGACACTGAAGCTTTCTTT. Its protein product is CAWTNGGDTEAFF.